These 17 T cell receptor beta chains were sequenced from one sample in a study of regulatory T cells in long-lasting Graves disease. Libraries of TCR beta came from iRepertoire HTBI primers plus Arm-PCR of CDR3 regions. TCRdb re-called the multiplex PCR reads through MiXCR, storing one row per CDR3 protein. Of a few hundred thousand distinct CDR3 sequences listed, about 11% are singletons. Time point specified: newly diagnosed GD, antithyroid drugs for less than 3 months. Scientists built the TCR library using RNA that was extracted from PBMCs. This same sample was also part of a study on T cells in Graves' hyperthyroidism and ophthalmopathy.

Sequenced here: peripheral blood mononuclear cells (PBMCs), sampled at new diagnosis, from a patient treated with antithyroid drugs. These receptors were collected from a woman between 18 and 30 years old with Graves disease.

This clonotype was seen repeatedly, ten times or more. The rearrangement uses TRBV7-9 and TRBJ2-2, with 8 bases that match TRBD1. The trim removed 6 bases at V and 4 bases at J, leaving 16 bases unmatched. Germline V gene data show CDR1 as SEHNR and CDR2 as FQNEAQ (reference sequence). The length of the CDR3 is 18 residues. CDR3 protein: CASRPAGAGGFGTGELFF. CDR3 nucleotides: TGTGCCAGCAGACCAGCCGGGGCAGGGGGCTTTGGCACCGGGGAGCTGTTTTTT. The full variable domain, with the rest looked up from reference TRBV7-9 and TRBJ2-2, is DTGVSQNPRHKITKRGQNVTFRCDPISEHNRLYWYRQTLGQGPEFLTYFQNEAQLEKSRLLSDRFSAERPKGSFSTLEIQRTEQGDSAMYLCASRPAGAGGFGTGELFFGEGSRLTVL.

Regarding this clonotype: A read error is possible here, since a much larger clone lies one base away. This chain uses TRBV4-1 with TRBJ2-7, with 7 nucleotides matching TRBD1. Germline-derived CDR1 and CDR2 are MGHRA and YSYEKL. The V and J ends lost 1 base and 5 bases, in that order; junction bases with no gene match: 2. The CDR3 is made up of 13 amino acids. CDR3 loop: CASSQGQGHEQYF. CDR3 DNA sequence: TGCGCCAGCAGCCAAGGACAGGGTCACGAGCAGTACTTC.

To note about this clonotype: A much larger clone differs from this one at a single base, so this may be a read error. The chain employs TRBV11-2 and TRBJ1-3; D remains ambiguous. CDR1 SGHAT and CDR2 FQNNGV come from the germline V gene. There are 17 residues in the CDR3. Between the trimmed V and J ends, which lost 5 bases and 0 bases, there was a span of 17 bases. CDR3 nucleotide sequence: TGTGCCAGCAGCACCGCCCCGAGGGCCAGCTCTGGAAACACCATATATTTT. This encodes CASSTAPRASSGNTIYF.

This clonotype showed up just a few times. The rearrangement uses TRBV6-2 or TRBV6-3 and TRBJ1-5, with D perhaps TRBD1 (6 bases). Per the germline V gene, CDR1 is MNHEY and CDR2 is SVGEGT. CDR3 size: 13 residues. V gave up 7 bases and J gave up 7 bases, with 14 bases separating them. The CDR3 region is CASKGHPGQPQHF. The CDR3 region has the DNA TGTGCCAGCAAGGGACACCCTGGCCAGCCCCAGCATTTT.

There are a few counts of this clonotype. V gene TRBV6-1 combines with J gene TRBJ2-7; a weak D match, TRBD1 (6 bases). Trimming shortened V by 6 bases and J by 3 bases, and 15 bases separated the two germline ends. The CDR3 length is 14 residues. Per the germline V gene, CDR1 is MNHNS and CDR2 is SASEGT. The DNA of the CDR3 is TGTGCCAGCAGCCTTACAGGGAGCGTCTACGAGCAGTACTTC. Its protein product is CASSLTGSVYEQYF.

This clonotype was detected ten times or more. The chain combines TRBV20-1 with TRBJ2-4; D might be TRBD2 (8 bases). CDR1 is DFQATT and CDR2 is SNEGSKA in the germline V gene (reference sequence). CDR3 length: 14 amino acids. V was clipped by 3 bases and J by 9 bases, with 18 bases between them. CDR3 amino acids: CSASSGGGLGIQYF. CDR3 DNA sequence: TGCAGTGCTAGCTCGGGAGGGGGCTTAGGCATTCAGTACTTC.

This clonotype has more than one count but fewer than ten. This chain links TRBV5-1 with TRBJ2-5; 9 nucleotides line up with TRBD2. CDR1 is SGHRS, CDR2 YFSETQ, per germline. The CDR3 length is 17 residues. Trimming took 0 bases from V and 4 from J; bases not matched to a gene: 10. CDR3 coding DNA: TGCGCCAGCAGCTTGGCATTGGCGGGAGGGCCCTCAGAGACCCAGTACTTC. It specifies CASSLALAGGPSETQYF.

This clonotype has ten or more counts. The gene calls are TRBV3-1 and TRBJ2-1; D not resolved. The CDR3 spans 14 residues. The germline V gene has CDR1 LGHDT and CDR2 YNNKEL (reference sequence). The V and J ends lost 4 bases and 0 bases respectively, with 7 bases between them. The CDR3 DNA is TGTGCCAGCAGCCTAGCCGCCTCCTACAATGAGCAGTTCTTC. The encoded protein is CASSLAASYNEQFF.

The J gene is TRBJ2-2, the V gene TRBV24-1; TRBD2 is a possible D gene (7 bases). Trimming shortened V by 5 bases and J by 3 bases, and 12 bases separated the two germline ends. The CDR3 loop spans 15 amino acids. Germline assignment: CDR1 KGHDR and CDR2 SFDVKD. The CDR3 here is CATSATGRDTGELFF. DNA of the CDR3: TGTGCCACCAGTGCCACAGGGAGGGACACCGGGGAGCTGTTTTTT.

The V call is TRBV20-1, the J call TRBJ2-1; 10 bases match TRBD2. V lost 3 bases, J lost 10 bases, and 18 bases stayed unmatched. The CDR3 has 17 amino acids. Per the germline V gene, CDR1 is DFQATT and CDR2 is SNEGSKA (reference sequence). CDR3 protein: CSASSYPSSGRVWEQFF. The CDR3 region has the DNA TGCAGTGCTAGTAGTTACCCCTCTAGCGGGAGAGTTTGGGAGCAGTTCTTC.

This clonotype was detected ten times or more. The chain joins TRBV7-2 to TRBJ1-2; maybe TRBD1 (6 bases). Trimming left V 5 bases short and J 2 bases short, with 12 bases between. The germline V gene has CDR1 SGHTA and CDR2 FQGNSA. The CDR3 totals 14 residues. The CDR3 bases are TGTGCCAGCAGCCCGGACAGCTTAAACTATGGCTACACCTTC. This gives the protein CASSPDSLNYGYTF.

In this sample, this clonotype turned up once. CDR3 protein: CATSRVIDTGELFF. Written as DNA, the CDR3 is TGTGCCACCAGCAGAGTGATAGACACCGGGGAGCTGTTTTTT. The chain couples TRBV15 to TRBJ2-2; the D is unclear. Trimming cost V 1 base and J 3 bases, with 6 bases left between them. This CDR3 is built from 14 residues. CDR1 is LNHNV and CDR2 is YYDKDF in the germline V gene (reference sequence).

This clonotype was recorded at least ten times. This chain links TRBV5-1 with TRBJ2-5, with TRBD2 matching over 9 bases. The V and J ends lost 0 bases and 2 bases, in that order; junction bases with no gene match: 5. The germline V gene encodes CDR1 SGHRS and CDR2 YFSETQ. The CDR3 runs to 16 residues. Here the CDR3 DNA reads TGCGCCAGCAGCTTGGAGGCTAGCGGGGAACAAGAGACCCAGTACTTC. It specifies CASSLEASGEQETQYF.

This clonotype appeared many times. This chain uses TRBV4-1 with TRBJ2-7; TRBD1 matches 9 bases. The CDR3 runs to 15 residues. Germline assignment: CDR1 MGHRA and CDR2 YSYEKL. V dropped 1 base and J dropped 4; count of bases not matched to a gene: 5. The CDR3 spells CASSQVGQGRYEQYV. In nucleotides, the CDR3 is TGCGCCAGCAGCCAAGTGGGACAGGGTCGTTACGAGCAGTACGTC.

This clonotype was recorded many times. The chain has TRBV7-2 and TRBJ1-5; the D gene is possibly TRBD1 (5 bases). The CDR3 consists of 14 residues. V was clipped by 5 bases and J by 8 bases, with 16 bases between them. In germline, CDR1 is SGHTA, CDR2 FQGNSA. CDR3 in DNA: TGTGCCAGCAGCCGGGGACCGGTAATTGAGCCCCAGCATTTT. This codes for CASSRGPVIEPQHF. Looking up the rest from reference TRBV7-2 and TRBJ1-5 gives the full variable domain: GAGVSQSPSNKVTEKGKDVELRCDPISGHTALYWYRQSLGQGLEFLIYFQGNSAPDKSGLPSDRFSAERTGGSVSTLTIQRTQQEDSAVYLCASSRGPVIEPQHFGDGTRLSIL.

This clonotype showed up many times. This chain uses TRBV28 with TRBJ2-4; D is perhaps TRBD1 or TRBD2 (6 bases each). CDR1 and CDR2 from the germline V gene are MDHEN and SYDVKM. Trimming shortened V by 4 bases and J by 0 bases, and 13 bases separated the two germline ends. CDR3 length: 16 residues. The CDR3 DNA reads as TGTGCCAGCAGTTGGAGGGGGACAATAGCCAAAAACATTCAGTACTTC. Encoded protein: CASSWRGTIAKNIQYF.

This clonotype was observed a handful of times. The rearrangement links TRBV20-1 to TRBJ2-1; no firm D call. This CDR3 region has 13 residues. Looked up from germline, CDR1 is DFQATT and CDR2 is SNEGSKA (reference sequence). V was clipped by 5 bases and J by 4 bases, with 12 bases between them. Here the CDR3 reads CSALSRRYNEQFF. CDR3 sequence (DNA): TGCAGTGCTCTCAGTCGCCGGTACAATGAGCAGTTCTTC.